This T cell receptor beta chain was recorded in a study of T cell repertoires in cytomegalovirus infection. Trimming removed 5 bases from V and 4 bases from J, with 15 bases in between. There are 16 residues in the CDR3. Germline V lookup: CDR1 MNHNY, CDR2 SVGAGI (reference sequence). Each CDR3 protein is one row after TCRdb ran MiXCR on the reads. The data hold nearly 650,000 distinct CDR3 sequences, with 20% to 25% observed a single time. The rearrangement joins TRBV6-6 to TRBJ2-6; D is possibly TRBD2 (5 bases). Sequencing was carried out using CD8+ T cells from PBMCs. This TCR was recovered from a human donor in good health (CMV status not recorded). Some clones in this sample may be carry-over from other donors' samples. CDR3 coding DNA: TGTGCCAGCAGTCCCCTAGGGCCGGGAGGGGCCAACGTCCTGACTTTC. It specifies CASSPLGPGGANVLTF.